The 11 T cell receptor beta chains reported below all come from one sample, sequenced in a study of shared clonotypes between healthy human individuals. Sequencing was performed with immunoSEQ multiplex PCR; in TCRdb, only in-frame clones are kept and a portion is missing. The sample consists of roughly 700,000 clones, 74% of them appearing once. What was sequenced was memory CD4+ T cells sorted from blood. Sample subset: CD45RA-negative fraction. Every receptor here comes from a woman in her thirties in good health.

This chain uses TRBV6-1 with TRBJ2-2, with 7 bases that match TRBD2. V shed 2 bases and J 0 bases; nucleotides not matched to a gene: 3. CDR3 length: 16 residues. Germline CDR1 and CDR2: MNHNS and SASEGT. As DNA, the CDR3 is TGTGCCAGCAGTGAATTCACTAGCGCGAACACCGGGGAGCTGTTTTTT. Amino acid sequence: CASSEFTSANTGELFF.

The V gene is TRBV10-1, the J gene TRBJ2-2, with 8 bases that match TRBD2. CDR1 and CDR2 (germline): WNHNN, SYGVQD (reference sequence). V trimming: 2 bases; J trimming: 7 bases; junction bases outside the gene matches: 9. The CDR3 runs to 16 residues. The CDR3 bases are TGCGCCAGCAGTGAGGCAAGCGGGAGTGAGTTCGGGGAGCTGTTTTTT. Translating gives CASSEASGSEFGELFF.

The J gene is TRBJ1-3, the V gene TRBV27; 9 bases are a match to TRBD1. CDR3 length equals 14 residues. With 6 bases clipped from V and 2 bases from J, the junction kept 2 bases outside the gene matches. Germline CDR1 and CDR2: MNHEY and SMNVEV (reference sequence). As DNA, the CDR3 is TGTGCCAGCAGGCGACAGGGGGCTGGAAACACCATATATTTT. It specifies CASRRQGAGNTIYF.

V and J are TRBV7-9 and TRBJ2-7; 7 nucleotides match TRBD1. CDR1 is SEHNR and CDR2 is FQNEAQ in the germline V gene (reference sequence). The J segment lost 3 bases and the V segment lost 6 bases, leaving 2 bases of the junction unmatched. CDR3 length: 12 amino acids. The CDR3 protein is CASSRQGYEQYF. Here the CDR3 DNA reads TGTGCCAGCAGTAGACAGGGCTACGAGCAGTACTTC.

DNA for the CDR3: TGTGCCAGCAGCTTAGGACGGGGCGCAAGCTACGAGCAGTACTTC. Translated: CASSLGRGASYEQYF. The chain employs TRBV11-2 and TRBJ2-7; D is possibly TRBD1 or TRBD2 (5 bases each). This CDR3 has 15 residues. Germline V gene lookup returns CDR1 SGHAT and CDR2 FQNNGV. Deletions cut 1 base from V and 3 bases from J, with 13 bases between. Combining the CDR3 with reference TRBV11-2 and TRBJ2-7 gives the whole variable domain EAGVAQSPRYKIIEKRQSVAFWCNPISGHATLYWYQQILGQGPKLLIQFQNNGVVDDSQLPKDRFSAERLKGVDSTLKIQPAKLEDSAVYLCASSLGRGASYEQYFGPGTRLTVT.

This clone was recorded a few times. For the CDR3, the DNA is TGTGCCAGCACTGACGGATACGAGCAGTACTTC. Encoded protein: CASTDGYEQYF. The J gene is TRBJ2-7, the V gene TRBV28, with unresolved D. Germline V lookup: CDR1 MDHEN, CDR2 SYDVKM. V lost 7 bases and J lost 4, with 8 bases in between. The CDR3 is 11 residues long.

With regard to this clone: The same CDR3 arises from other DNA sequences in this sample as well. This chain joins TRBV5-1 and TRBJ2-1; no reliable D call. Per the germline V gene, CDR1 is SGHRS and CDR2 is YFSETQ. With 3 bases removed from V and 0 bases from J, the gap between germline ends came to 10 bases. This CDR3 spans 15 amino acids. For the CDR3, the DNA is TGCGCCAGCAGCTCTGATTCTAGCTCCTACAATGAGCAGTTCTTC. This encodes CASSSDSSSYNEQFF.

The rearrangement joins TRBV6-4 to TRBJ2-3; 8 bases map to TRBD1. V lost 5 bases, J lost 1 base, and 8 bases stayed unmatched. Germline CDR1 and CDR2: MRHNA and SNTAGT. The CDR3 consists of 16 residues. The CDR3 spells CASSPIAGGGTDTQYF. In nucleotides, the CDR3 is TGTGCCAGCAGTCCGATAGCAGGGGGCGGCACAGATACGCAGTATTTT.

The chain combines TRBV30 with TRBJ2-5, with D perhaps assigned TRBD1 or TRBD2 (5 bases each). Per germline, CDR1 GTSNPN and CDR2 SVGIG (reference sequence). V was cut by 2 bases and J by 4 bases, with 17 bases left in between. This CDR3 is built from 15 residues. This chain's CDR3 is CAWSRGTPRGETQYF. CDR3 nucleotide sequence: TGTGCCTGGAGTCGTGGGACCCCCCGGGGAGAGACCCAGTACTTC.

This rearrangement joins TRBV19 to TRBJ2-1, with TRBD2 identical over 10 bases. V trimming: 5 bases; J trimming: 4 bases; junction bases outside the gene matches: 8. This CDR3 is built from 16 residues. Germline V CDR1 and CDR2: LNHDA, SQIVND (reference sequence). CDR3 DNA sequence: TGTGCCAGTAGTCCGCAGCCAGCGGGAGGGTACAATGAGCAGTTCTTC. Residues: CASSPQPAGGYNEQFF.

The chain is built from TRBV5-1 and TRBJ2-1; D might be TRBD2 (6 bases). This CDR3 is built from 15 residues. V was clipped by 2 bases and J by 5 bases, with 14 bases between them. Germline CDR1 and CDR2: SGHRS and YFSETQ. The CDR3 is CASSFSGVGNNEQFF. DNA of the CDR3: TGCGCCAGCAGCTTTAGCGGTGTGGGGAACAATGAGCAGTTCTTC.